The 18 T cell receptor beta chains presented below share a single source sample, sequenced in a study of tumor and adjacent non-tumor tissue in lung cancer. The template was RNA from unsorted bulk tissue. More than 3 cm separated this lung sample from the edge of the tumor. TCRbeta libraries were built with three rounds of nested PCR, modified from ARM-PCR. TCRdb independently ran MiXCR on the multiplex PCR reads; one entry per CDR3 protein. The sample lists about 98,000 distinct CDR3 sequences; around three quarters were seen once. The sequenced sample was distant non-tumor lung tissue. These receptors were taken from a man aged 60 to 69 with small cell lung cancer.

The chain joins TRBV20-1 to TRBJ1-1; the D gene is possibly TRBD1 (6 bases). The CDR3 sequence is 14 residues long. V lost 5 bases to trimming and J lost 7 bases, with 20 bases between them. Germline values: CDR1 DFQATT, CDR2 SNEGSKA (reference sequence). This CDR3 reads CSAGNNRARFEAFF. CDR3 bases: TGCAGTGCTGGGAACAACAGGGCTAGATTTGAAGCTTTCTTT.

A note on this clonotype: The junction and the germline gene differ at one end; a read error may be behind it. V gene TRBV29-1 combines with J gene TRBJ2-3; D may be TRBD1 (5 bases). Germline V lookup: CDR1 SQVTM, CDR2 ANQGSEA. The CDR3 sequence is 12 residues long. The CDR3 DNA sequence: TGCAGCGAAACGTCAGGCACAGGTACGCAGTATTTT. Protein: CSETSGTGTQYF.

This chain joins TRBV6-2 or TRBV6-3 and TRBJ2-3; no definite D call. Germline lookup yields CDR1 MNHEY and CDR2 SVGEGT. The CDR3 has 15 residues. CDR3 in amino acids: CESRPANSKTDTQYF. Written as DNA, the CDR3 is TGTGAGAGCAGACCCGCTAACAGTAAGACAGATACGCAGTATTTT.

The V gene is TRBV7-9, the J gene TRBJ2-5; TRBD2 agrees at 8 bases. From germline, CDR1 is SEHNR and CDR2 FQNEAQ (reference sequence). J lost 3 bases, V lost 5 bases, and 14 bases had no gene match. The CDR3 spans 17 residues. CDR3 protein: CASSPGLGLGVKETQYF. In DNA form, the CDR3 reads TGTGCCAGCAGCCCGGGACTAGGGCTTGGTGTGAAAGAGACCCAGTACTTC.

V is TRBV7-9 and J is TRBJ2-5; TRBD1 aligns across 7 bases. In germline, CDR1 is SEHNR, CDR2 FQNEAQ (reference sequence). V shed 8 bases, J shed 4 bases, and the junction held 7 bases outside the gene matches. The CDR3 has 13 amino acids. Here the CDR3 DNA reads TGTGCCAGCGGCTCGACAGGGAGAGAGACCCAGTACTTC. Its translation is CASGSTGRETQYF.

As regards this clonotype: The CDR3 does not close with the conserved phenylalanine or tryptophan, likely indicating a read error. No DNA is shown, since the ends of the CDR3 on it are uncertain; the CDR3 is the one TCRdb lists. The CDR3 is CASSRNEKPFL. The chain recombines TRBV7-9 with TRBJ1-4. Termini included, the CDR3 measures 11 amino acids. Germline CDR1 SEHNR, CDR2 FQNEAQ (reference sequence).

The V gene is TRBV6-1, the J gene TRBJ2-1; the D is unclear. Germline V gene data show CDR1 as MNHNS and CDR2 as SASEGT. CDR3 length: 16 amino acids. Between the trimmed V and J ends, which lost 2 bases and 2 bases, there was a span of 13 bases. CDR3 in DNA: TGTGCCAGCAGTGAAATCCACGGATCCACCTACAATGAGCAGTTCTTC. Translating it yields CASSEIHGSTYNEQFF.

With respect to this clonotype: The CDR3 carries no conserved terminal phenylalanine or tryptophan, so it likely arises from a read error. The chain is built from TRBV11-3 and TRBJ2-2; TRBD1 might be the D (5 bases). This CDR3 is 15 amino acids long. Germline V CDR1 and CDR2: SGHNT, YENEEA. Here the CDR3 reads CVSSLGVSSGGELFY. The CDR3, as DNA: TGTGTTAGCAGCTTAGGGGTCTCTTCAGGAGGGGAGCTGTTTTAT.

A word on this clonotype: A single base separates this from a much larger clone, so it may be a read error. The rearrangement links TRBV10-2 to TRBJ2-7; 8 nucleotides agree with TRBD2. The CDR3 contains 18 residues. The germline V gene encodes CDR1 WSHSY and CDR2 SAAADI. The CDR3 is CVSSEGFSDGRALNEQYV. Here the CDR3 DNA reads TGCGTCAGCAGTGAGGGGTTCTCAGACGGGAGGGCCCTCAACGAGCAGTACGTC.

Comments on this clonotype: The CDR3 ends on some other residue instead of the conserved phenylalanine or tryptophan, so this is likely a read error. The chain combines TRBV5-5 with TRBJ2-2; D unclear. The V end was cut by 3 bases, the J end by 3 bases, with 9 bases between. The CDR3 totals 14 residues. Germline CDR1 is SGHKS and CDR2 is YYEKEE (reference sequence). The CDR3 coding sequence is TGTGCCAGCAGCTGGGCGCTGCACACCGGGGAGCTGTTTATT. This gives the protein CASSWALHTGELFI.

Worth noting for this clonotype: Compared with germline, one end of the junction differs, possibly owing to a read error. The chain joins TRBV12-3 or TRBV12-4 to TRBJ2-3; 10 nucleotides align to TRBD2. The CDR3 sequence is 16 residues long. In nucleotides, the CDR3 is TGTGCGGGGACTACGAGGACTAGCGGAAGCACAGATGCGCAGTATTTT. Its translation: CAGTTRTSGSTDAQYF.

This clonotype was recorded many times. Just one base apart from a much larger clone, this may be a read error. The chain recombines TRBV11-2 with TRBJ1-4; 9 bases agree with TRBD1. Germline-derived CDR1 and CDR2 are SGHAT and FQNNGV. The CDR3 contains 15 residues. With V trimmed by 5 bases and J by 10 bases, 11 bases remained unmatched. The CDR3 bases are TGTGCCAGCAGCATCGAAACAGGGGGCCCCGGAAAACTGTTTTTT. Translation: CASSIETGGPGKLFF. The variable domain in full, completed from reference TRBV11-2 and TRBJ1-4, reads EAGVAQSPRYKIIEKRQSVAFWCNPISGHATLYWYQQILGQGPKLLIQFQNNGVVDDSQLPKDRFSAERLKGVDSTLKIQPAKLEDSAVYLCASSIETGGPGKLFFGSGTQLSVL.

This chain joins TRBV6-5 and TRBJ1-5; 8 nucleotides match TRBD1. V shed 5 bases and J 6 bases; nucleotides not matched to a gene: 12. The CDR3 has 16 residues. CDR1 and CDR2 (germline): MNHEY, SVGAGI. CDR3 residues: CASSGSGGAPSQPQHF. CDR3 DNA: TGTGCCAGCAGTGGCTCAGGGGGCGCCCCGAGTCAGCCCCAGCATTTT.

Concerning this clonotype: An end of the junction differs from the germline gene, which may be a read error. The chain combines TRBV29-1 with TRBJ2-1; a possible D gene is TRBD1 (6 bases). The CDR3 covers 14 residues. The germline V gene has CDR1 SQVTM and CDR2 ANQGSEA. CDR3 sequence: CSIYRVLGDNEEFF. For the CDR3, the DNA is TGCAGCATATACAGGGTGTTAGGGGACAATGAGGAGTTCTTC.

Details on this clonotype: Without the conserved terminal phenylalanine or tryptophan, this CDR3 likely stems from a read error. V is TRBV4-2 and J is TRBJ1-4, with D hard to call. CDR1 and CDR2 from the germline V gene are LGHNA and YNFKEQ. This CDR3 has 16 residues. The CDR3 nucleotides read TGTGCCAGCAGCCAAGTTCTTCCCGCGGCAGCCGAAAATCTGTTTTCT. Its translation is CASSQVLPAAAENLFS.

The chain couples TRBV11-2 to TRBJ2-1; 10 bases map to TRBD2. From germline, CDR1 is SGHAT and CDR2 FQNNGV. The junction had 15 bases not matched to a gene; V was cut back by 7 bases and J by 3 bases. The CDR3 totals 18 residues. The CDR3 spells CASKLGVAGGYHYNEQFF. The CDR3 DNA follows: TGTGCCAGCAAGTTAGGGGTAGCGGGAGGCTACCACTACAATGAGCAGTTCTTC.

This clonotype has only one observation. At one end, the junction sequence differs from germline, possibly due to a read error. CDR3 DNA sequence: TGCATCGCTCAGGGGGCGCGGAACTATGGCTACACCTTT. This gives the protein CIAQGARNYGYTF. The chain employs TRBV29-1 and TRBJ1-2; 8 bases align to TRBD1. Germline loops: CDR1 SQVTM, CDR2 ANQGSEA. The CDR3 consists of 13 residues. Full variable domain (remainder filled in from reference TRBV29-1 and TRBJ1-2): SAVISQKPSRDICQRGTSLTIQCQVDSQVTMMFWYRQQPGQSLTLIATANQGSEATYESGFVIDKFPISRPNLTFSTLTVSNMSPEDSSIYLCIAQGARNYGYTFGSGTRLTVV.

Notes on this clonotype: A junction boundary mismatches the germline segment, possibly from a read error. This sequence joins TRBV5-5 and TRBJ2-7, with 10 bases lining up with TRBD2. The CDR3 has 14 residues. Germline-derived CDR1 and CDR2 are SGHKS and YYEKEE (reference sequence). The CDR3: CVSSPWTSGYKQYF. In nucleotides, the CDR3 is TGTGTCAGCAGCCCCTGGACTAGCGGCTACAAGCAGTACTTC.